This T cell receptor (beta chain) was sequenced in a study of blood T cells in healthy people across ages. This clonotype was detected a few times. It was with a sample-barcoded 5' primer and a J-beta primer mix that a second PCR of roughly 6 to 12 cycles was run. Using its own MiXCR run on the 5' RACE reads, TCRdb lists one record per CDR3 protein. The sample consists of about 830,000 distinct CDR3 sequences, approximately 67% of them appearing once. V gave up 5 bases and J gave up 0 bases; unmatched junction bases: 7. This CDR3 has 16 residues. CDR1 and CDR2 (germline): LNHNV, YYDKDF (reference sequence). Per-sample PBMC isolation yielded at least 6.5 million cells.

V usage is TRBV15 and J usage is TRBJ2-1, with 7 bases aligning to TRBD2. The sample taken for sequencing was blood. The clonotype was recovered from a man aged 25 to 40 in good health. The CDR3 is CATSEIGGSSYNEQFF. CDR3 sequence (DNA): TGTGCCACCAGCGAAATCGGGGGGAGCTCCTACAATGAGCAGTTCTTC.